The sequence of this TCR beta chain was determined in a study of long-term antiretroviral therapy in people with HIV. Findings and caveats of the study: Against controls, HIV repertoires showed narrower ranges of CDR3 length.

Cryopreserved PBMC, at about 0.9-10 million per sample, were present before DNA extraction. Deletions cut 3 bases from V and 6 bases from J, with 12 bases between. The CDR3 totals 13 residues. Germline lookup yields CDR1 SGDLS and CDR2 YYNGEE. Investigators performed immunoSEQ version v3.0 at survey level. The assay was immunoSEQ multiplex PCR, and TCRdb's table has in-frame clones only and misses some. The sample lists about 28,000 clones; 95% were seen once. This clone was recorded only once. The antigen remains unidentified. Sequences were derived from unsorted PBMCs, sampled 5.3 years after starting antiretroviral therapy. The chain recombines TRBV9 with TRBJ1-1, with a weak D call TRBD1 (5 bases). The sequence came from a man in his fifties with HIV. The DNA of the CDR3 is TGTGCCAGCAGCGAGACAGTGACGTCTGAAGCTTTCTTT. It encodes CASSETVTSEAFF.